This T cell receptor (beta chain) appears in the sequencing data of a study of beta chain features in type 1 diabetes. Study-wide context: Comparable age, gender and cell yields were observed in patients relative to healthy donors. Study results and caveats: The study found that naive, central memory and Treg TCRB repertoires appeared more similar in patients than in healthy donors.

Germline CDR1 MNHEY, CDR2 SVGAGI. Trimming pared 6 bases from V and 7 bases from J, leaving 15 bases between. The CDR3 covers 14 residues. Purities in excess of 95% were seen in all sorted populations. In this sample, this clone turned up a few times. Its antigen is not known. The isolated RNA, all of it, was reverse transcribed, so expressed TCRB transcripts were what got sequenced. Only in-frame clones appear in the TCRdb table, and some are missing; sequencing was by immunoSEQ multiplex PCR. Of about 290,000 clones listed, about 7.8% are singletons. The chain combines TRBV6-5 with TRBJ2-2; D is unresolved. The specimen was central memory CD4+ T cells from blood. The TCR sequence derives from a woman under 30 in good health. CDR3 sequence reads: CASSDSLEIGELFF. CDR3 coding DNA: TGTGCCAGCAGCGACTCCCTTGAAATCGGGGAGCTGTTTTTT.